One and the same sample provided the 6 T cell receptor beta chains below, sequenced in a study of shared clonotypes between healthy human individuals. Profiling relied on immunoSEQ multiplex PCR, and the TCRdb table lists in-frame clones only, not all of them. The sample holds some 2.1 million clones, 85% to 95% seen once. Terminally differentiated effector memory CD45RA+ cells were excluded by CCR7 positive selection of CD45RO-negative cells. The sequencing input was naive CD8+ T cells sorted from blood. The receptor set was obtained from a man in his late teens or twenties in good health.

The chain carries TRBV5-1 and TRBJ2-5, with D unresolved. Germline CDR1 reads SGHRS; CDR2 reads YFSETQ. CDR3 length equals 11 residues. Trimming left V 3 bases short and J 5 bases short, with 5 bases between. In DNA, the CDR3 is TGCGCCAGCAGCTCTTCGGAGACCCAGTACTTC. Residues: CASSSSETQYF. The full variable domain, in which reference TRBV5-1 and TRBJ2-5 provide the parts outside the CDR3, is KAGVTQTPRYLIKTRGQQVTLSCSPISGHRSVSWYQQTPGQGLQFLFEYFSETQRNKGNFPGRFSGRQFSNSRSEMNVSTLELGDSALYLCASSSSETQYFGPGTRLLVL.

The chain combines TRBV9 with TRBJ2-2, with 10 nucleotides matching TRBD2. In germline, CDR1 is SGDLS, CDR2 YYNGEE. V shed 2 bases, J shed 5 bases, and the junction held 12 bases outside the gene matches. The CDR3 spans 18 residues. Here the CDR3 reads CASSVSELAGTLTGELFF. CDR3 coding DNA: TGTGCCAGCAGCGTGAGCGAACTAGCGGGAACCCTTACCGGGGAGCTGTTTTTT.

This chain links TRBV11-2 with TRBJ1-5, with D unresolved. CDR1 and CDR2 (germline): SGHAT, FQNNGV. V was cut by 0 bases and J by 8 bases, with 14 bases left in between. This CDR3 is 15 amino acids long. CDR3 protein: CASSLDVLGLEPQHF. DNA for the CDR3: TGTGCCAGCAGCTTAGATGTACTAGGGCTTGAGCCCCAGCATTTT.

This sequence joins TRBV5-1 and TRBJ2-2; TRBD2 agrees at 8 bases. V shed 1 base and J 4 bases; nucleotides not matched to a gene: 6. CDR3 size: 16 residues. Germline V gene lookup returns CDR1 SGHRS and CDR2 YFSETQ. CDR3 nucleotide sequence: TGCGCCAGCAGCTTGAACCAGCGGGAGTTCACCGGGGAGCTGTTTTTT. This sequence encodes CASSLNQREFTGELFF.

This clone was seen once. The CDR3 loop is CASSETALNTEAFF. The CDR3 coding sequence is TGCGCCAGCAGCGAAACAGCATTGAACACTGAAGCTTTCTTT. J is TRBJ1-1 and V is TRBV4-3; D not resolved. The CDR3 sequence is 14 residues long. From germline, CDR1 is LGHNA and CDR2 YSLEER. The germline V and J ends were trimmed by 5 bases and 0 bases, with 10 bases remaining between them.

The chain has TRBV29-1 and TRBJ2-7, with unresolved D. The CDR3 runs 11 residues. Germline CDR1 SQVTM, CDR2 ANQGSEA. V lost 4 bases and J 5 bases, leaving 9 bases between the germline ends. CDR3 in amino acids: CSVVRSNEQYF. Here the CDR3 DNA reads TGCAGCGTTGTCCGGAGTAACGAGCAGTACTTC.